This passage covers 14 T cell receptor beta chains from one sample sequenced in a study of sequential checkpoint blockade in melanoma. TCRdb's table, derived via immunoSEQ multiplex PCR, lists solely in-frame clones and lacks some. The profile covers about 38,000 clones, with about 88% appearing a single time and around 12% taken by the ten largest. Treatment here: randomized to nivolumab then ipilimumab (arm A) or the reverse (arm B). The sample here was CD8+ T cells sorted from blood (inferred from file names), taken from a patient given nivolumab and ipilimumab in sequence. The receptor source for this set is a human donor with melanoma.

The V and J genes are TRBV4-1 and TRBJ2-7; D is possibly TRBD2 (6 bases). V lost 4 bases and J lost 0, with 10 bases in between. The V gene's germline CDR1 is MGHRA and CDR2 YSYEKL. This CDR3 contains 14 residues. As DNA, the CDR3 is TGCGCCAGCAGCCCCGGGACTCTCTCCTACGAGCAGTACTTC. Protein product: CASSPGTLSYEQYF.

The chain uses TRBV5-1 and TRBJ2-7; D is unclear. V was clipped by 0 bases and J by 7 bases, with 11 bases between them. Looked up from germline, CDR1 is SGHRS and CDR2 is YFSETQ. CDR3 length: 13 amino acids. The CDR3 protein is CASSLVPAREQYF. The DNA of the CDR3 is TGCGCCAGCAGCTTGGTTCCAGCGCGGGAGCAGTACTTC. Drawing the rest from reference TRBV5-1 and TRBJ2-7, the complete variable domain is KAGVTQTPRYLIKTRGQQVTLSCSPISGHRSVSWYQQTPGQGLQFLFEYFSETQRNKGNFPGRFSGRQFSNSRSEMNVSTLELGDSALYLCASSLVPAREQYFGPGTRLTVT.

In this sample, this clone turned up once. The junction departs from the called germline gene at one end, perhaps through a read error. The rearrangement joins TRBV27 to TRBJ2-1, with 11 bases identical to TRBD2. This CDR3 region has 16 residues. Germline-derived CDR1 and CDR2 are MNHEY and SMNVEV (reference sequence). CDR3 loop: CASRLSGTSGYNEQFF. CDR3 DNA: TGTGCCAGCAGATTATCCGGGACTAGCGGCTACAATGAGCAGTTCTTC.

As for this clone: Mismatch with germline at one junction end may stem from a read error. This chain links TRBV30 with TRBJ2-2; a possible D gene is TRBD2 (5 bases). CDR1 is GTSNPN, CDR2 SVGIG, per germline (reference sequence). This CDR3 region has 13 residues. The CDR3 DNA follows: TGTGCCCGGAGGCGCCAAAACACCGGGGAGCTGTTTTTT. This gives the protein CARRRQNTGELFF.

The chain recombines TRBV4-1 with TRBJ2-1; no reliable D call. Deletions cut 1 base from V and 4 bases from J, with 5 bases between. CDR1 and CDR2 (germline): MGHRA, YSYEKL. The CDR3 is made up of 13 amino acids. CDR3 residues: CASSQARYNEQFF. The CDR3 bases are TGCGCCAGCAGCCAAGCGAGATACAATGAGCAGTTCTTC.

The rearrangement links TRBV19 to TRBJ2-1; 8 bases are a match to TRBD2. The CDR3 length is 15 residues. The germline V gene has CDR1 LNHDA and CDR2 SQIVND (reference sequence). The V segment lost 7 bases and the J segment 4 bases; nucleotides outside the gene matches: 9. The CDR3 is CASKSGGALYNEQFF. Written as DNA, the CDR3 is TGTGCCAGTAAATCGGGAGGGGCCCTTTACAATGAGCAGTTCTTC.

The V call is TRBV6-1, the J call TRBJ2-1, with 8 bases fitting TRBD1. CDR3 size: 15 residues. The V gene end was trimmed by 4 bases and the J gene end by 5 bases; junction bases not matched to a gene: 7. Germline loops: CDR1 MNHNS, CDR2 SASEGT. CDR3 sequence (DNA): TGTGCCAGCAGTGCAGGGGGCCCTACGGACAATGAGCAGTTCTTC. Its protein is CASSAGGPTDNEQFF.

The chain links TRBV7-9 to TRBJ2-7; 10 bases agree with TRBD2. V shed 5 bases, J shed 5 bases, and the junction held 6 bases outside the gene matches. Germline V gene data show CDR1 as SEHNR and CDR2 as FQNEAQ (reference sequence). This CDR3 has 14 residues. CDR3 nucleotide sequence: TGTGCCAGCAGCCCGACTAGCGGGCTGGACGAGCAGTACTTC. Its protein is CASSPTSGLDEQYF.

The CDR3 nucleotides are TGTGCCAGCAGTCCGACTAGCGGAGGCTACAATGAGCAGTTCTTC. Translating it yields CASSPTSGGYNEQFF. This rearrangement joins TRBV7-2 to TRBJ2-1; 9 bases map to TRBD2. This CDR3 has 15 residues. Germline-derived CDR1 and CDR2 are SGHTA and FQGNSA. V lost 6 bases and J lost 3; bases outside the gene matches: 6.

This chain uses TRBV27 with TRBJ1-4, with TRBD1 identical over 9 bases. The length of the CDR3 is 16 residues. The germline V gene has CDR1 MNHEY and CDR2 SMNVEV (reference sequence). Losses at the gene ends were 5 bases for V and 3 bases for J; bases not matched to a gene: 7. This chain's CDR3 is CASSTTGGYSNEKLFF. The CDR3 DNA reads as TGTGCCAGCAGTACGACAGGGGGGTATTCTAATGAAAAACTGTTTTTT.

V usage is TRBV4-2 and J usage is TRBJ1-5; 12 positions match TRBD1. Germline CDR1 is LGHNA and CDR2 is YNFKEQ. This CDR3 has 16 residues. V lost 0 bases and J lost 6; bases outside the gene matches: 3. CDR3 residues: CASSQEGTGGFQPQHF. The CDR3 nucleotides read TGTGCCAGCAGCCAAGAAGGGACAGGGGGCTTTCAGCCCCAGCATTTT.

The CDR3 reads CASSLMVTGVADTQYF. CDR3 in DNA: TGTGCCAGCAGCTTAATGGTTACAGGGGTGGCAGATACGCAGTATTTT. The rearrangement joins TRBV5-6 to TRBJ2-3; 7 nucleotides line up with TRBD1. The V gene's germline CDR1 is SGHDT and CDR2 YYEEEE. This CDR3 is 16 amino acids long. After removal of 2 bases from V and 4 bases from J, the junction contained 10 bases not matched to a gene.

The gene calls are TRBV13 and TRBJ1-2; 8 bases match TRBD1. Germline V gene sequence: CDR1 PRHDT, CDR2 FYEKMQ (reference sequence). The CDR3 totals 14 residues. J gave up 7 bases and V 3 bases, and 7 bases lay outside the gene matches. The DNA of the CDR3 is TGTGCCAGCAGCTTCATCGCAGGGGGCTCTGGCTACACCTTC. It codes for CASSFIAGGSGYTF. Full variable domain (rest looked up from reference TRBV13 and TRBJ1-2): AAGVIQSPRHLIKEKRETATLKCYPIPRHDTVYWYQQGPGQDPQFLISFYEKMQSDKGSIPDRFSAQQFSDYHSELNMSSLELGDSALYFCASSFIAGGSGYTFGSGTRLTVV.

The CDR3 DNA is TGTGCCAGCAGCAGTAGCGGGGCCTCCTACGAGCAGTACTTC. Amino acid sequence: CASSSSGASYEQYF. The chain has TRBV5-4 and TRBJ2-7; 8 bases map to TRBD2. The CDR3 length is 14 residues. CDR1 and CDR2 from the germline V gene are SGHNT and YYREEE (reference sequence). With V trimmed by 4 bases and J by 0 bases, 3 bases remained unmatched.